This T cell receptor beta chain was documented in a study of blood T cell repertoires in COVID-19. About the research overall: Acute and convalescent COVID-19 samples came from the United States, Italy and Spain. T cells, B-cell-depleted T cells, or PBMCs supplied cDNA or gDNA.

Generated by immunoSEQ multiplex PCR, the TCRdb table keeps only in-frame clones and is missing some. The sample contains approximately 300,000 clones, 89% of which appear only once. Germline CDR1 SGHTA, CDR2 FQGNSA. The CDR3 length is 15 residues. The ends lost 5 bases at V and 6 bases at J; junction bases unmatched: 9. The V call is TRBV7-2, the J call TRBJ2-1, with TRBD1 matching over 8 bases. The receptor was derived from a man aged 18 to 29 who had recovered from COVID-19. Material for sequencing was peripheral blood. CDR3 coding DNA: TGTGCCAGCAGCCCAGACAGGGGATTTGGCAATGAGCAGTTCTTC. Translated, it gives CASSPDRGFGNEQFF.